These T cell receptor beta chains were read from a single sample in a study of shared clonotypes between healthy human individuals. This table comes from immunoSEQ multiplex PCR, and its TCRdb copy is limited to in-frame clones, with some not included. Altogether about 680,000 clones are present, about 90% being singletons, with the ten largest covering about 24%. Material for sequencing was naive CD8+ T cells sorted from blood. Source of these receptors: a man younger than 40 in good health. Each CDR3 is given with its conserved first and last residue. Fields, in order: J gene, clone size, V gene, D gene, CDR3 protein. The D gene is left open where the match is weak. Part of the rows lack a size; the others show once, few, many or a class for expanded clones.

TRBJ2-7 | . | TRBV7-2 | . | CASSPGTLYEQYF
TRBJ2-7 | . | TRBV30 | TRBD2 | CAWAGTSGDYEQYF
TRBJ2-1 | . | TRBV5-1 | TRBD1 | CASSLVQGADEQFF
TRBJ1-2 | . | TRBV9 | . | CASSTLGREIYGYTF
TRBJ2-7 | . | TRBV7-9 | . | CASSYGLGEQYF
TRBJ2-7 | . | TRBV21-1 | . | CASSKGSGTEDYEQYF
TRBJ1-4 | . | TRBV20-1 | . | CSAPNEKLFF
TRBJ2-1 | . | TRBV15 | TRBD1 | CATSRESTVRKGQSKFF
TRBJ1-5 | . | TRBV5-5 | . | CASSLGSLSGNQPQHF
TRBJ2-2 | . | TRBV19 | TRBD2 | CASSISGLAESRVFF
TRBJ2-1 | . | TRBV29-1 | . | CSVVGQGAEQFF
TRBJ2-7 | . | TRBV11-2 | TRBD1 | CASSLGTGGEQYF
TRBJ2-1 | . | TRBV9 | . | CASDGGLGHNEQFF
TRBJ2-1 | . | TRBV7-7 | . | CASSPGGLAWNEQFF
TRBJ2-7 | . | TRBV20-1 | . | CSAPLGYEQYF
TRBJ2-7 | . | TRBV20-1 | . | CSARDNEQYF
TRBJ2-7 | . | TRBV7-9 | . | CASSYPPLDSGGFDEQYF
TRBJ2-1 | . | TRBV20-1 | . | CSARALSEQFF
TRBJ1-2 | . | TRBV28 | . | CASSFGRGFYGYTF
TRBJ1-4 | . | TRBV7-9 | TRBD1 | CASSPPTGFEKLFF
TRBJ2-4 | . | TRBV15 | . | CATSRWDVLAKNIQYF
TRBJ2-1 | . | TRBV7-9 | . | CASRSSYNEQFF
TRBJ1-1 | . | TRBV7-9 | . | CASSHSPPPRFAEAFF
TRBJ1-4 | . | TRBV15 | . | CATSSLASRSDEKLFF
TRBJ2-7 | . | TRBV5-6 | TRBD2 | CASSPLQREHEQYF
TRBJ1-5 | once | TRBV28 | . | CASSFLGDSNQPQHF
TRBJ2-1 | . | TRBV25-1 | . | CASSAGAGPYNEQFF
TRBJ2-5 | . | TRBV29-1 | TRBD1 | CSVKEVRGSLQETQYF